The 18 T cell receptor beta chains below come from one sample, sequenced in a study of blood T cell repertoires in COVID-19. The assay was immunoSEQ multiplex PCR, and TCRdb's table has in-frame clones only and misses some. The sample contains 200,000 to 250,000 clones, under 90% of which appear only once. Material: peripheral blood. The origin of the receptors is a man aged 25-40 years with active or convalescent COVID-19.

The rearrangement links TRBV19 to TRBJ1-4, with 9 bases matching TRBD1. Germline CDR1 is LNHDA and CDR2 is SQIVND (reference sequence). The CDR3 totals 17 residues. After removal of 4 bases from V and 0 bases from J, the junction contained 6 bases not matched to a gene. CDR3 coding DNA: TGTGCCAGTAGTACCGGGACAGGGCGAACAACTAATGAAAAACTGTTTTTT. It yields the protein CASSTGTGRTTNEKLFF.

The chain uses TRBV27 and TRBJ2-7; 7 bases fit TRBD1. CDR1 and CDR2 from the germline V gene are MNHEY and SMNVEV (reference sequence). The CDR3 is 13 amino acids. Unmatched junction bases numbered 6, after V lost 10 bases and J lost 0 bases. DNA of the CDR3: TGTGCCACCTCATACAGGGGCTCCTACGAGCAGTACTTC. Encoded protein: CATSYRGSYEQYF.

The gene calls are TRBV5-6 and TRBJ1-5; D unclear. V was pared by 0 bases and J by 0 bases, with 7 bases between. The germline V gene encodes CDR1 SGHDT and CDR2 YYEEEE. This CDR3 contains 15 residues. The CDR3 nucleotides are TGTGCCAGCAGCTTGGACAGATATAGCAATCAGCCCCAGCATTTT. Its protein is CASSLDRYSNQPQHF.

This clone has a handful of counts. The chain is built from TRBV5-1 and TRBJ2-7, with 7 bases that match TRBD2. CDR3 length: 14 residues. The V and J ends lost 0 bases and 2 bases, in that order; junction bases with no gene match: 2. Germline CDR1 and CDR2: SGHRS and YFSETQ. The CDR3: CASSLAGRAYEQYF. The CDR3 DNA reads TGCGCCAGCAGCTTGGCGGGGAGGGCCTACGAGCAGTACTTC.

This chain connects TRBV5-1 to TRBJ2-7; TRBD1 matches at 7 bases. Trimming took 4 bases from V and 2 from J; bases not matched to a gene: 6. CDR1 and CDR2 from the germline V gene are SGHRS and YFSETQ. The CDR3 extends over 14 amino acids. The CDR3 bases are TGCGCCAGCAGCCTGAGACAGGGCCCCTACGAGCAGTACTTC. It is translated as CASSLRQGPYEQYF.

The CDR3: CASSSRGGQGPNTGELFF. The CDR3 coding sequence is TGTGCCAGCAGCTCCCGAGGGGGACAGGGACCGAACACCGGGGAGCTGTTTTTT. The chain employs TRBV7-9 and TRBJ2-2, with 9 positions matching TRBD1. Trimming at V came to 4 bases and at J to 0 bases, leaving 9 bases not matched to a gene. The length of the CDR3 is 18 residues. Per the germline V gene, CDR1 is SEHNR and CDR2 is FQNEAQ (reference sequence).

The V and J genes are TRBV5-6 and TRBJ1-1; D unclear. Trimming shortened V by 0 bases and J by 1 base, and 7 bases separated the two germline ends. CDR1 SGHDT and CDR2 YYEEEE come from the germline V gene. CDR3 length: 14 residues. The CDR3 sequence is CASSLGRENTEAFF. CDR3 DNA: TGTGCCAGCAGCTTGGGACGGGAGAACACTGAAGCTTTCTTT.

V usage is TRBV7-9 and J usage is TRBJ2-3; D possibly corresponds to TRBD2 (6 bases). Trimming removed 1 base at V and 5 bases at J, with 10 bases between. Germline CDR1 and CDR2: SEHNR and FQNEAQ (reference sequence). CDR3 length: 14 residues. In DNA form, the CDR3 reads TGTGCCAGCAGCTTAGGACTAGGAGGAGATACGCAGTATTTT. Encoded protein: CASSLGLGGDTQYF. The whole variable domain, remainder taken from reference TRBV7-9 and TRBJ2-3, is DTGVSQNPRHKITKRGQNVTFRCDPISEHNRLYWYRQTLGQGPEFLTYFQNEAQLEKSRLLSDRFSAERPKGSFSTLEIQRTEQGDSAMYLCASSLGLGGDTQYFGPGTRLTVL.

V usage is TRBV10-3 and J usage is TRBJ2-3; no clear D. This CDR3 contains 13 residues. CDR1 and CDR2 (germline): ENHRY, SYGVKD. Trimming took 10 bases from V and 6 from J, leaving 17 bases between them. CDR3 sequence: CATSKSVQDTQYF. CDR3 sequence (DNA): TGTGCCACCTCAAAAAGCGTTCAGGATACGCAGTATTTT.

The chain combines TRBV30 with TRBJ2-2; D call uncertain. The length of the CDR3 is 15 residues. Germline values: CDR1 GTSNPN, CDR2 SVGIG (reference sequence). Trimming pared 2 bases from V and 3 bases from J, leaving 13 bases between. CDR3 nucleotides: TGTGCCTGGAGTTCCAGGTCGGCCGACACCGGGGAGCTGTTTTTT. It specifies CAWSSRSADTGELFF.

The rearrangement links TRBV4-1 to TRBJ1-5; D gene ambiguous. CDR1 and CDR2 (germline): MGHRA, YSYEKL. The CDR3 totals 15 residues. Deletions cut 0 bases from V and 2 bases from J, with 8 bases between. In DNA form, the CDR3 reads TGCGCCAGCAGCCAAGATCTACGTGGCAATCAGCCCCAGCATTTT. Its translation is CASSQDLRGNQPQHF.

This chain links TRBV20-1 with TRBJ1-5; D is ambiguous. The ends were cut back, 3 bases at V and 2 bases at J, with 17 bases in the middle. Per the germline V gene, CDR1 is DFQATT and CDR2 is SNEGSKA (reference sequence). This CDR3 region has 16 residues. Here the CDR3 DNA reads TGCAGTGCTAGTTTGGCAGGCACTTGGCGCAATCAGCCCCAGCATTTT. It encodes CSASLAGTWRNQPQHF.

This rearrangement joins TRBV28 to TRBJ1-1; 7 positions match TRBD1. V dropped 6 bases and J dropped 3; count of bases not matched to a gene: 4. The CDR3 runs 13 residues. Germline CDR1 and CDR2: MDHEN and SYDVKM. CDR3 bases: TGTGCCAGCAGCTTTACAGGGGACACTGAAGCTTTCTTT. Protein product: CASSFTGDTEAFF.

This chain connects TRBV18 to TRBJ1-1; D not resolved. The CDR3 contains 13 residues. Per germline, CDR1 KGHSH and CDR2 LQKENI. Between the trimmed V and J ends, which lost 2 bases and 11 bases, there was a span of 15 bases. As DNA, the CDR3 is TGTGCCAGCTCACCAAGTGACACTAGGGCGGCTTTCTTT. The encoded protein is CASSPSDTRAAFF. The complete variable domain, with remaining parts taken from reference TRBV18 and TRBJ1-1, reads NAGVMQNPRHLVRRRGQEARLRCSPMKGHSHVYWYRQLPEEGLKFMVYLQKENIIDESGMPKERFSAEFPKEGPSILRIQQVVRGDSAAYFCASSPSDTRAAFFGQGTRLTVV.

The CDR3 DNA is TGTGCCTCTGAAAGGCTAGGTGGGGGAAACACCATATATTTT. It yields the protein CASERLGGGNTIYF. The rearrangement links TRBV30 to TRBJ1-3; D is unresolved. V was clipped by 7 bases and J by 4 bases, with 17 bases between them. Germline V lookup: CDR1 GTSNPN, CDR2 SVGIG (reference sequence). CDR3 length: 14 residues.

The rearrangement links TRBV4-3 to TRBJ1-3; D might be TRBD1 (5 bases). Trimming pared 6 bases from V and 0 bases from J, leaving 15 bases between. The CDR3 consists of 16 residues. Looked up from germline, CDR1 is LGHNA and CDR2 is YSLEER. CDR3 sequence (DNA): TGCGCCAGCAGTCCGCAGACAGCAGGCTCTGGAAACACCATATATTTT. This gives the protein CASSPQTAGSGNTIYF.

This chain links TRBV5-1 with TRBJ2-5, with 9 bases lining up with TRBD2. The germline V gene has CDR1 SGHRS and CDR2 YFSETQ. This CDR3 region has 15 residues. The V segment lost 4 bases and the J segment 1 base; nucleotides outside the gene matches: 5. The CDR3 protein is CASSPGTSRQETQYF. In nucleotides, the CDR3 is TGCGCCAGCAGCCCCGGGACTAGCCGCCAAGAGACCCAGTACTTC.

The sample holds one count of this clone. The V call is TRBV7-8, the J call TRBJ1-2, with D possibly being TRBD1 (6 bases). The CDR3 has 15 amino acids. Germline CDR1 SGHVS, CDR2 FQNEAQ. V was shortened by 1 base and J by 6 bases, with 15 bases between the two germline ends. This chain's CDR3 is CASSLDRAREDGYTF. In nucleotides, the CDR3 is TGTGCCAGCAGCTTAGACAGGGCCCGGGAAGATGGCTACACCTTC.